This T cell receptor beta chain was sequenced during a study of immune cell composition in non-small cell lung cancer. This clone turned up a few times. The data were produced by immunoSEQ multiplex PCR, yet TCRdb's version contains in-frame clones alone and is incomplete. The table records under 20,000 clones, over 65% of them present only once. J lost 10 bases, V lost 4 bases, and 12 bases had no gene match. Germline CDR1 is SEHNR and CDR2 is FQNEAQ (reference sequence). The length of the CDR3 is 17 residues. The normal lung sample lay at least 3 cm, and maximally far, from the tumour. Another study also made use of these data, one on CD4 T cells in lung cancer. Turning to that study: A few resected stage I-III patients provided tumor and non-adjacent lung tissue.

Sequencing was carried out using non-adjacent lung tissue. The sequence derives from a human donor with non-small cell lung cancer. This sequence joins TRBV7-9 and TRBJ1-6, with 11 positions matching TRBD1. The CDR3 sequence is CASSSRSPGQGGSPLHF. The CDR3 DNA follows: TGTGCCAGCAGCTCCCGATCGCCGGGACAGGGGGGATCACCCCTCCACTTT.